One and the same sample provided the 22 T cell receptor beta chains below, sequenced in a study of beta chain features in type 1 diabetes. The antigens these receptors bind are not known. Since all of the isolated RNA was reverse transcribed, expressed TCRB transcripts were what got sequenced. The method was immunoSEQ multiplex PCR; TCRdb's version includes in-frame clones alone and lacks a portion of them. This table has hundreds of thousands of clones, around 15% appearing once. Overall study results and limits: Researchers report that Type 1 diabetes patients had moderately but significantly shorter TCRB CDR3s across all four CD4+ subsets.

Sequencing used naive CD4+ T cells from blood. The receptors shown here come from a man aged 18 to 29 with type 1 diabetes.

The V call is TRBV11-2, the J call TRBJ2-3, with a weak D call TRBD2 (5 bases). V dropped 5 bases and J dropped 1 base, with 10 bases sitting between them. The CDR3 consists of 14 residues. Looked up from germline, CDR1 is SGHAT and CDR2 is FQNNGV. CDR3 DNA sequence: TGTGCCAGCAGCCACGAGGGCCGCACAGATACGCAGTATTTT. Its protein product is CASSHEGRTDTQYF.

The chain has TRBV9 and TRBJ1-3; 10 bases line up with TRBD1. Germline V gives CDR1 SGDLS, CDR2 YYNGEE. The V and J ends lost 4 bases and 2 bases, in that order; junction bases with no gene match: 6. This CDR3 comprises 16 residues. The CDR3 nucleotides read TGTGCCAGCAGCCCAGTCGACAGGGGGCCTGGAAACACCATATATTTT. Its translation is CASSPVDRGPGNTIYF.

This clone was seen only a few times. The gene calls are TRBV21-1 and TRBJ2-7. TRBV21-1 represents a pseudogene. This CDR3 is 14 amino acids long. The CDR3 DNA follows: TGTGCCAGCAGCAGCAGGGAGATCTCCTACGAGCAGTACTTC. Translated, it gives CASSSREISYEQYF.

The V call is TRBV11-1, the J call TRBJ2-1; no firm D call. Germline V gives CDR1 SGHAT, CDR2 FQDESV (reference sequence). The CDR3 runs to 13 residues. V was trimmed by 7 bases and J by 4 bases, leaving 11 bases between them. In DNA form, the CDR3 reads TGTGCCAGCAAATTTAACCTATACAATGAGCAGTTCTTC. Translating gives CASKFNLYNEQFF.

This rearrangement joins TRBV7-9 to TRBJ2-6, with 7 nucleotides matching TRBD2. Trimming removed 7 bases from V and 0 bases from J; junction bases left unmatched: 12. Looked up from germline, CDR1 is SEHNR and CDR2 is FQNEAQ (reference sequence). The CDR3 runs 18 residues. The CDR3 region has the DNA TGTGCCAGCACCAAGTGGGAGGGAATCTACTCTGGGGCCAACGTCCTGACTTTC. Translated, it gives CASTKWEGIYSGANVLTF.

There are a few counts of this clone. The V call is TRBV27, the J call TRBJ2-2; TRBD2 is a possible D gene (7 bases). The CDR3 consists of 17 residues. The germline CDR1 and CDR2 sequences are MNHEY and SMNVEV (reference sequence). The V end lost 3 bases, the J end lost 4 bases, and 18 bases lay between the germline ends. The CDR3 loop is CASSLVGGGAGTGELFF. The CDR3 DNA reads TGTGCCAGCAGTTTGGTAGGAGGGGGGGCGGGCACCGGGGAGCTGTTTTTT.

A few counts support this clone. DNA of the CDR3: TGTGCCAGCAGCTTACAGGGGCTGGGGACAGATACGCAGTATTTT. Its protein is CASSLQGLGTDTQYF. This chain links TRBV7-9 with TRBJ2-3; D is possibly TRBD1 (6 bases). Germline CDR1 SEHNR, CDR2 FQNEAQ (reference sequence). V was trimmed by 2 bases and J by 3 bases, leaving 12 bases between them. The CDR3 is made up of 15 amino acids.

There are a few counts of this clone. The V and J genes are TRBV9 and TRBJ2-5, with 10 bases that match TRBD2. V shed 0 bases and J 3 bases; nucleotides not matched to a gene: 17. The CDR3 length is 20 residues. Per germline, CDR1 SGDLS and CDR2 YYNGEE. DNA for the CDR3: TGTGCCAGCAGCGTAGGACCCGCTAGCGGGGGCCGGGGGCAAAAAGAGACCCAGTACTTC. This gives the protein CASSVGPASGGRGQKETQYF.

This clone has just a few counts. This rearrangement joins TRBV6-6 to TRBJ2-1; no clear D gene. This CDR3 comprises 15 residues. Germline CDR1 reads MNHNY; CDR2 reads SVGAGI (reference sequence). Trimming took off 6 bases at V and 0 bases at J, with 12 bases between the two ends. CDR3 in amino acids: CASSSPARSYNEQFF. The CDR3 DNA reads TGTGCCAGCAGCTCCCCCGCTCGCTCCTACAATGAGCAGTTCTTC.

V and J are TRBV28 and TRBJ1-6; TRBD1 might be the D (6 bases). CDR1 is MDHEN, CDR2 SYDVKM, per germline. The CDR3 has 13 amino acids. The V gene lost 5 bases and the J gene lost 9 bases, with 11 bases spanning the gap. CDR3 residues: CASSTNRVSPLHF. As DNA, the CDR3 is TGTGCCAGCAGTACCAACAGGGTTTCACCCCTCCACTTT.

The chain employs TRBV30 and TRBJ1-5; 7 positions match TRBD1. The germline V gene has CDR1 GTSNPN and CDR2 SVGIG (reference sequence). The junction had 5 bases not matched to a gene; V was cut back by 2 bases and J by 7 bases. The CDR3 consists of 13 residues. DNA for the CDR3: TGTGCCTGGAGTCGACAGGGCATGCAGCCCCAGCATTTT. It codes for CAWSRQGMQPQHF. Using reference TRBV30 and TRBJ1-5 for the parts outside the CDR3, the full variable domain is SQTIHQWPATLVQPVGSPLSLECTVEGTSNPNLYWYRQAAGRGLQLLFYSVGIGQISSEVPQNLSASRPQDRQFILSSKKLLLSDSGFYLCAWSRQGMQPQHFGDGTRLSIL.

This clone turned up a few times. V usage is TRBV25-1 and J usage is TRBJ1-6, with TRBD1 matching over 7 bases. V was pared by 6 bases and J by 8 bases, with 10 bases of the junction left unmatched. The CDR3 has 15 amino acids. Germline-derived CDR1 and CDR2 are MGHDK and SYGVNS. The CDR3 region has the DNA TGTGCCAGCAGCGAGGGACAGAACCCTTATTCACCCCTCCACTTT. Protein: CASSEGQNPYSPLHF.

This clone came up a few times. The same CDR3 also results from other DNA sequences found in this sample. The rearrangement links TRBV10-3 to TRBJ1-1; D is undetermined. The CDR3 consists of 12 residues. Germline lookup yields CDR1 ENHRY and CDR2 SYGVKD. Trimming cost V 0 bases and J 5 bases, with 4 bases left between them. CDR3 in DNA: TGTGCCATCAGTGAGTCGGGAACTGAAGCTTTCTTT. Translation: CAISESGTEAFF.

There are a few counts of this clone. The chain couples TRBV7-9 to TRBJ1-1; D remains ambiguous. This CDR3 region has 13 residues. Trimming stripped 1 base from V and 4 bases from J, with 7 bases between. The V gene's germline CDR1 is SEHNR and CDR2 FQNEAQ (reference sequence). The DNA for the CDR3 is TGTGCCAGCAGCTTAGGACGGGCCACTGAAGCTTTCTTT. Residues: CASSLGRATEAFF.

This clone was counted a few times. The CDR3 reads CASSLAPGGTGELFF. CDR3 in DNA: TGTGCCAGCAGCTTAGCTCCTGGAGGGACCGGGGAGCTGTTTTTT. This sequence joins TRBV7-9 and TRBJ2-2; tentatively, D is TRBD2 (6 bases). Germline V gene lookup returns CDR1 SEHNR and CDR2 FQNEAQ (reference sequence). The V and J ends lost 0 bases and 5 bases respectively, with 10 bases between them. The CDR3 contains 15 residues.

This clone has a handful of counts. The V gene is TRBV14, the J gene TRBJ2-2, with 12 bases identical to TRBD1. J gave up 2 bases and V 8 bases, and 3 bases lay outside the gene matches. Germline-derived CDR1 and CDR2 are SGHDN and FVKESK. The CDR3 covers 15 residues. The CDR3 reads CASGGQGANTGELFF. DNA for the CDR3: TGTGCCAGCGGGGGACAGGGGGCAAACACCGGGGAGCTGTTTTTT. The complete variable domain, with remaining parts taken from reference TRBV14 and TRBJ2-2, reads EAGVTQFPSHSVIEKGQTVTLRCDPISGHDNLYWYRRVMGKEIKFLLHFVKESKQDESGMPNNRFLAERTGGTYSTLKVQPAELEDSGVYFCASGGQGANTGELFFGEGSRLTVL.

This clone was observed a few times. The rearrangement links TRBV18 to TRBJ1-2, with D possibly TRBD1 on 6 matching bases. Germline V CDR1 and CDR2: KGHSH, LQKENI. Trimming removed 3 bases from V and 6 bases from J, with 17 bases in between. The CDR3 loop spans 15 amino acids. The CDR3 loop reads CASSPRLTGIDGYTF. As DNA, the CDR3 is TGTGCCAGCTCACCCCGCCTAACAGGGATTGATGGCTACACCTTC.

This clone has just a few counts. The rearrangement uses TRBV7-8 and TRBJ1-6, with D possibly TRBD1 on 5 matching bases. Between the trimmed V and J ends, which lost 6 bases and 10 bases, there was a span of 13 bases. CDR3 length: 13 amino acids. Germline loops: CDR1 SGHVS, CDR2 FQNEAQ. The CDR3 loop reads CASSSGVESPLHF. CDR3 coding DNA: TGTGCCAGCAGTTCGGGGGTAGAGTCACCCCTCCACTTT.

V and J are TRBV30 and TRBJ1-1, with unresolved D. Trimming stripped 4 bases from V and 6 bases from J, with 12 bases between. The CDR3 is 12 residues long. CDR1 is GTSNPN and CDR2 is SVGIG in the germline V gene (reference sequence). CDR3 nucleotides: TGTGCCTGGACCCCCGTAGTGGCTGAAGCTTTCTTT. Residues: CAWTPVVAEAFF.

This clone was counted only a few times. Within the sample, other DNA sequences also encode this same CDR3. V is TRBV6-1 and J is TRBJ1-1, with no clear D. Trimming took off 3 bases at V and 0 bases at J, with 8 bases between the two ends. The CDR3 has 14 amino acids. CDR1 and CDR2 (germline): MNHNS, SASEGT. CDR3 in DNA: TGTGCCAGCAGTGAGTGGGGTATGAACACTGAAGCTTTCTTT. Protein product: CASSEWGMNTEAFF.

There are a few counts of this clone. The chain combines TRBV2 with TRBJ2-7; 11 bases agree with TRBD1. The CDR3 is 12 residues long. Germline loops: CDR1 SNHLY, CDR2 FYNNEI. The ends lost 11 bases at V and 3 bases at J; junction bases unmatched: 3. CDR3 region: CAAGTGGYEQYF. DNA of the CDR3: TGTGCCGCTGGGACAGGGGGCTACGAGCAGTACTTC.

This chain links TRBV11-2 with TRBJ1-6, with 9 bases lining up with TRBD1. The germline V gene encodes CDR1 SGHAT and CDR2 FQNNGV. The junction had 5 bases not matched to a gene; V was cut back by 5 bases and J by 15 bases. The CDR3 totals 12 residues. CDR3 residues: CASSADRGVLHF. CDR3 coding DNA: TGTGCCAGCAGCGCGGACAGGGGAGTCCTCCACTTT. Variable domain in full (rest from reference TRBV11-2 and TRBJ1-6): EAGVAQSPRYKIIEKRQSVAFWCNPISGHATLYWYQQILGQGPKLLIQFQNNGVVDDSQLPKDRFSAERLKGVDSTLKIQPAKLEDSAVYLCASSADRGVLHFGNGTRLTVT.